This entry lists 5 T cell receptor beta chains sequenced from one sample in a study of siplizumab effects on memory and regulatory T cells. Produced via immunoSEQ multiplex PCR; TCRdb's table is partial and in-frame only. The table has about 56,000 clones, over 95% seen once. Material for sequencing was naive CD8+ T cells sorted from blood. The receptor source for this set is a human donor in good health.

This clone was seen a single time. The chain carries TRBV7-2 and TRBJ2-2; no reliable D call. Germline-derived CDR1 and CDR2 are SGHTA and FQGNSA. Trimming cost V 2 bases and J 3 bases, with 13 bases left between them. CDR3 length: 16 residues. For the CDR3, the DNA is TGTGCCAGCAGCTTACTTTATGCTAGTCACACCGGGGAGCTGTTTTTT. Residues: CASSLLYASHTGELFF.

V usage is TRBV6-1 and J usage is TRBJ2-7; a possible D gene is TRBD2 (6 bases). This CDR3 comprises 13 residues. CDR1 and CDR2 from the germline V gene are MNHNS and SASEGT. The germline V and J ends were trimmed by 6 bases and 3 bases, with 12 bases remaining between them. Written as DNA, the CDR3 is TGTGCCAGCAGGGGACTTCTTGGCTACGAGCAGTACTTC. Amino acid sequence: CASRGLLGYEQYF.

This chain links TRBV6-6 with TRBJ2-7; unclear D gene. V dropped 5 bases and J dropped 3 bases, with 5 bases sitting between them. CDR1 and CDR2 (germline): MNHNY, SVGAGI (reference sequence). The CDR3 sequence is 11 residues long. In nucleotides, the CDR3 is TGTGCCAGCAGTCCTAACTACGAGCAGTACTTC. It codes for CASSPNYEQYF.

This rearrangement joins TRBV27 to TRBJ2-2, with D perhaps TRBD1 (6 bases). Per the germline V gene, CDR1 is MNHEY and CDR2 is SMNVEV (reference sequence). The CDR3 is 14 residues long. The V and J ends lost 5 bases and 1 base respectively, with 8 bases between them. CDR3 bases: TGTGCCAGCAGTCCAGGGGTGAACACCGGGGAGCTGTTTTTT. This codes for CASSPGVNTGELFF.

The chain is built from TRBV29-1 and TRBJ2-7; 9 bases are a match to TRBD1. Germline assignment: CDR1 SQVTM and CDR2 ANQGSEA. The CDR3 is 14 amino acids. The J segment lost 5 bases and the V segment lost 6 bases, leaving 11 bases of the junction unmatched. The CDR3 protein is CSVERDRETNEQYF. CDR3 sequence (DNA): TGCAGCGTGGAAAGGGACAGGGAGACGAACGAGCAGTACTTC.